The rows below give T cell receptor beta chains drawn from one sample of a study of T cell responses to AZD1222 COVID-19 vaccine. Method: immunoSEQ multiplex PCR; TCRdb's copy keeps in-frame clones and lacks some. This table holds approximately 100,000 clones, approximately 86% found once. The sample in question was peripheral blood, obtained 28 days after the second dose of the MenACWY control vaccine. The source of these receptors is an adult who received the MenACWY meningococcal vaccine as a control. CDR3s include the opening cysteine and the closing phenylalanine or tryptophan. D genes are given only for firm matches. Size is omitted from some rows. Given values are once, few, many or a class for expanded clones.

v_call: TRBV7-9
j_call: TRBJ1-1
clone_size: .
d_call: TRBD1
cdr3_aa: CASSPNRGLMNTEAFF
cdr3_nt: TGTGCCAGCAGCCCTAACAGGGGGTTGATGAACACTGAAGCTTTCTTT

v_call: TRBV6-5
j_call: TRBJ2-2
clone_size: few
d_call: .
cdr3_aa: CASRPGTLNTGELFF
cdr3_nt: TGTGCCAGCAGACCCGGGACTCTTAACACCGGGGAGCTGTTTTTT

v_call: TRBV9
j_call: TRBJ2-2
clone_size: .
d_call: .
cdr3_aa: CASSGTVTGELFF
cdr3_nt: TGTGCCAGCAGCGGGACGGTGACCGGGGAGCTGTTTTTT

v_call: TRBV6-4
j_call: TRBJ1-2
clone_size: .
d_call: .
cdr3_aa: CASNQEGIHYGYTF
cdr3_nt: TGTGCCAGCAACCAGGAGGGGATCCACTATGGCTACACCTTC

v_call: TRBV23-1
j_call: TRBJ2-2
clone_size: .
d_call: .
cdr3_aa: CASSQSIVPNTGELFF
cdr3_nt: TGCGCCAGCAGTCAATCAATCGTCCCAAACACCGGGGAGCTGTTTTTT

v_call: TRBV5-1
j_call: TRBJ1-1
clone_size: .
d_call: TRBD1
cdr3_aa: CASSLPNLGTGQNTEAFF
cdr3_nt: TGCGCCAGCAGCTTACCAAACCTAGGGACAGGGCAGAACACTGAAGCTTTCTTT

v_call: TRBV28
j_call: TRBJ2-7
clone_size: .
d_call: TRBD1
cdr3_aa: CASSWTGTSSYEQYF
cdr3_nt: TGTGCCAGCAGTTGGACAGGGACGAGCTCCTACGAGCAGTACTTC

v_call: TRBV6-4
j_call: TRBJ1-2
clone_size: .
d_call: .
cdr3_aa: CASIWGGSATTNYGYTF
cdr3_nt: TGTGCCAGCATATGGGGGGGCAGCGCGACGACTAACTATGGCTACACCTTC

v_call: TRBV6-2/TRBV6-3
j_call: TRBJ2-1
clone_size: few
d_call: .
cdr3_aa: CASRPWDNRVRNEQFF
cdr3_nt: TGTGCCAGCAGACCTTGGGACAACCGGGTTAGGAATGAGCAGTTCTTC

v_call: TRBV7-9
j_call: TRBJ1-2
clone_size: once
d_call: .
cdr3_aa: CASSFLDRDNYGYTF
cdr3_nt: TGTGCCAGCAGCTTCCTGGACCGGGATAACTATGGCTACACCTTC

v_call: TRBV7-3
j_call: TRBJ1-4
clone_size: .
d_call: .
cdr3_aa: CASSSNRINEKLFF
cdr3_nt: TGTGCCAGCAGCTCCAACAGGATCAATGAAAAACTGTTTTTT

v_call: TRBV4-1
j_call: TRBJ2-7
clone_size: .
d_call: .
cdr3_aa: CASSHGGTDYEQYF
cdr3_nt: TGCGCCAGCAGCCACGGTGGGACGGACTACGAGCAGTACTTC

v_call: TRBV5-1
j_call: TRBJ1-2
clone_size: once
d_call: .
cdr3_aa: CASSSSDGGYTF
cdr3_nt: TGCGCCAGCAGCTCCAGCGATGGTGGCTACACCTTC

v_call: TRBV30
j_call: TRBJ2-5
clone_size: few
d_call: .
cdr3_aa: CAWSVPDRRETQYF
cdr3_nt: TGTGCCTGGAGTGTACCAGATAGGAGGGAGACCCAGTACTTC

v_call: TRBV9
j_call: TRBJ1-2
clone_size: once
d_call: TRBD1
cdr3_aa: CASSPDRDRVYGYTF
cdr3_nt: TGTGCCAGCAGCCCCGACCGGGACAGGGTCTATGGCTACACCTTC

v_call: TRBV5-1
j_call: TRBJ1-5
clone_size: once
d_call: TRBD1
cdr3_aa: CASSRTGDSNQPQHF
cdr3_nt: TGCGCCAGCAGCCGAACAGGGGATAGCAATCAGCCCCAGCATTTT

v_call: TRBV7-8
j_call: TRBJ1-5
clone_size: .
d_call: .
cdr3_aa: CASSFPGGNQPQHF
cdr3_nt: TGTGCCAGCAGCTTTCCGGGGGGCAATCAGCCCCAGCATTTT

v_call: TRBV9
j_call: TRBJ2-5
clone_size: few
d_call: .
cdr3_aa: CASSSGGGGETQYF
cdr3_nt: TGTGCCAGCAGCTCAGGGGGCGGGGGAGAGACCCAGTACTTC

v_call: TRBV29-1
j_call: TRBJ1-5
clone_size: .
d_call: TRBD1
cdr3_aa: CSAGTANQPQHF
cdr3_nt: TGCAGCGCCGGGACAGCTAATCAGCCCCAGCATTTT

v_call: TRBV28
j_call: TRBJ1-5
clone_size: many
d_call: .
cdr3_aa: CASSLGGSSNQPQHF
cdr3_nt: TGTGCCAGCAGTTTGGGGGGTTCGAGCAATCAGCCCCAGCATTTT

v_call: TRBV19
j_call: TRBJ2-6
clone_size: few
d_call: .
cdr3_aa: CASSIDRAGLISGANVLTF
cdr3_nt: TGTGCCAGTAGTATAGATCGGGCGGGTTTGATCTCTGGGGCCAACGTCCTGACTTTC

v_call: TRBV6-5
j_call: TRBJ2-2
clone_size: .
d_call: TRBD2
cdr3_aa: CASNFRGGNTGELFF
cdr3_nt: TGTGCCAGCAATTTCCGCGGGGGAAACACCGGGGAGCTGTTTTTT

v_call: TRBV6-4
j_call: TRBJ1-2
clone_size: once
d_call: .
cdr3_aa: CASTTPFIGRVYGYTF
cdr3_nt: TGTGCCAGCACCACTCCCTTCATCGGACGGGTCTATGGCTACACCTTC

v_call: TRBV7-2
j_call: TRBJ1-5
clone_size: .
d_call: .
cdr3_aa: CASSLVGQGVQPQHF
cdr3_nt: TGTGCCAGCAGCTTAGTAGGGCAGGGAGTTCAGCCCCAGCATTTT

v_call: TRBV5-1
j_call: TRBJ2-7
clone_size: .
d_call: .
cdr3_aa: CASSSGDNLYEQYF
cdr3_nt: TGCGCCAGCTCCTCCGGGGACAACCTCTACGAGCAGTACTTC

v_call: TRBV3-1/TRBV3-2
j_call: TRBJ1-1
clone_size: .
d_call: .
cdr3_aa: CASSPGVQDTEAFF
cdr3_nt: TGTGCCAGCAGCCCCGGCGTCCAGGACACTGAAGCTTTCTTT

v_call: TRBV7-8
j_call: TRBJ1-2
clone_size: .
d_call: TRBD1
cdr3_aa: CASSLWTGGSYGYTF
cdr3_nt: TGTGCCAGCAGCCTTTGGACAGGGGGCAGCTATGGCTACACCTTC

v_call: TRBV4-3
j_call: TRBJ2-7
clone_size: .
d_call: .
cdr3_aa: CASSQDRGGYYEQYF
cdr3_nt: TGCGCCAGCAGCCAAGACAGGGGGGGGTACTACGAGCAGTACTTC

v_call: TRBV6-5
j_call: TRBJ2-7
clone_size: .
d_call: TRBD2
cdr3_aa: CASSYSAGALYEQYF
cdr3_nt: TGTGCCAGCAGTTACTCAGCGGGGGCCCTCTACGAGCAGTACTTC

v_call: TRBV7-3
j_call: TRBJ2-7
clone_size: few
d_call: TRBD2
cdr3_aa: CASRNREDGIYEQYF
cdr3_nt: TGTGCCAGCAGAAACCGGGAGGACGGGATCTACGAGCAGTACTTC

v_call: TRBV10-2
j_call: TRBJ1-5
clone_size: .
d_call: TRBD1
cdr3_aa: CASSERGQRGQPQHF
cdr3_nt: TGCGCCAGCAGTGAAAGGGGGCAGAGAGGTCAGCCCCAGCATTTT

v_call: TRBV11-1
j_call: TRBJ1-1
clone_size: .
d_call: TRBD1
cdr3_aa: CASSRQGELVNTEAFF
cdr3_nt: TGTGCCAGCAGCCGACAGGGGGAACTCGTGAACACTGAAGCTTTCTTT

v_call: TRBV11-2
j_call: TRBJ2-2
clone_size: .
d_call: TRBD2
cdr3_aa: CASSLTLSGGANTGELFF
cdr3_nt: TGTGCCAGCAGCTTAACTCTTAGCGGGGGGGCGAACACCGGGGAGCTGTTTTTT

v_call: TRBV19
j_call: TRBJ2-5
clone_size: few
d_call: .
cdr3_aa: CASSFQGAQGTQYF
cdr3_nt: TGTGCCAGTAGTTTTCAGGGAGCCCAAGGGACCCAGTACTTC

v_call: TRBV24-1
j_call: TRBJ2-3
clone_size: once
d_call: TRBD1
cdr3_aa: CATSEPDRGLATDTQYF
cdr3_nt: TGTGCCACCAGTGAACCGGACAGGGGGCTCGCCACAGATACGCAGTATTTT

v_call: TRBV7-9
j_call: TRBJ1-1
clone_size: .
d_call: TRBD1
cdr3_aa: CASSLEGRGQRTEAFF
cdr3_nt: TGTGCCAGCAGCTTAGAGGGCAGGGGGCAGCGGACTGAAGCTTTCTTT

v_call: TRBV19
j_call: TRBJ2-3
clone_size: once
d_call: .
cdr3_aa: CASSTPGFRSTDTQYF
cdr3_nt: TGTGCCAGTAGCACCCCGGGCTTTAGGAGTACAGATACGCAGTATTTT